This passage covers 13 T cell receptor beta chains from one sample sequenced in a study of cytomegalovirus exposure and HLA in healthy donors. 60 Vbeta and 13 Jbeta primers were used in PCR. Sequenced by immunoSEQ multiplex PCR; TCRdb stores in-frame clones only, minus some. Of approximately 190,000 clones listed, around 78% are singletons. Sequenced input: PBMCs. The receptors originated from a woman aged 25 to 39 in good health and CMV-seropositive.

The chain employs TRBV6-6 and TRBJ1-4; D might be TRBD1 (6 bases). The CDR3 covers 16 residues. V dropped 2 bases and J dropped 7 bases, with 17 bases sitting between them. Germline assignment: CDR1 MNHNY and CDR2 SVGAGI (reference sequence). The CDR3 sequence: CASSYARGGRIEKLFF. Written as DNA, the CDR3 is TGTGCCAGCAGTTACGCAAGGGGGGGGAGGATTGAAAAACTGTTTTTT.

The chain carries TRBV7-2 and TRBJ1-1; 9 bases agree with TRBD1. Germline CDR1 is SGHTA and CDR2 is FQGNSA. V lost 1 base to trimming and J lost 9 bases; unmatched junction nucleotides: 3. This CDR3 is 13 amino acids long. CDR3 bases: TGTGCCAGCAGCTTAGGGGACAGGGAAAAAGCTTTCTTT. It codes for CASSLGDREKAFF.

The genes are TRBV19 and TRBJ1-1; D possibly corresponds to TRBD1 (6 bases). Germline loops: CDR1 LNHDA, CDR2 SQIVND (reference sequence). The CDR3 is 16 residues long. CDR3 in amino acids: CAKLRGGARDYTEAFF. The CDR3 DNA is TGTGCGAAATTGAGAGGGGGGGCGCGAGATTACACTGAAGCTTTCTTT.

This chain joins TRBV4-1 and TRBJ2-1; 11 bases match TRBD2. After removal of 5 bases from V and 12 bases from J, the junction contained 15 bases not matched to a gene. The germline gives CDR1 MGHRA, CDR2 YSYEKL. The CDR3 is 16 amino acids. CDR3 bases: TGCGCCAGCAGCGTAACGGGACTAGCGGCCGATAATCGGCAGTTCTTC. The encoded protein is CASSVTGLAADNRQFF.

The genes are TRBV6-6 and TRBJ1-1; tentative D call: TRBD1 (6 bases). V was trimmed by 6 bases and J by 2 bases, leaving 10 bases between them. The CDR3 is 13 residues long. Germline V gene lookup returns CDR1 MNHNY and CDR2 SVGAGI (reference sequence). DNA for the CDR3: TGTGCCAGCAGGCTAGGGACAAACACTGAAGCTTTCTTT. This translates into CASRLGTNTEAFF.

Only one count was recorded for this clone. The chain is built from TRBV7-9 and TRBJ2-7; D not resolved. Trimming took off 5 bases at V and 3 bases at J, with 8 bases between the two ends. In germline, CDR1 is SEHNR, CDR2 FQNEAQ (reference sequence). This CDR3 region has 12 residues. The CDR3 DNA is TGTGCCAGCAGCCGCGCCGACTACGAGCAGTACTTC. This codes for CASSRADYEQYF.

Comment on this clone: Other DNA sequences in this sample translate to the same CDR3. The chain recombines TRBV6-5 with TRBJ1-1, with 7 positions matching TRBD1. Germline V gene data show CDR1 as MNHEY and CDR2 as SVGAGI. Germline trimming cut 2 bases from V and 1 base from J; bases unmatched to any gene: 1. There are 14 residues in the CDR3. The DNA of the CDR3 is TGTGCCAGCAGTTACCGGGACAGGAACACTGAAGCTTTCTTT. It translates to CASSYRDRNTEAFF.

The chain couples TRBV11-2 to TRBJ2-2; D remains ambiguous. The germline V and J ends were trimmed by 3 bases and 7 bases, with 6 bases remaining between them. Germline CDR1 and CDR2: SGHAT and FQNNGV. The CDR3 is 12 residues long. In DNA, the CDR3 is TGTGCCAGCAGCTTCAGGTTCGGGGAGCTGTTTTTT. Translated: CASSFRFGELFF.

The chain is built from TRBV30 and TRBJ1-1; D is perhaps TRBD1 (6 bases). This CDR3 is built from 11 residues. V gave up 5 bases and J gave up 11 bases, with 15 bases separating them. Germline lookup yields CDR1 GTSNPN and CDR2 SVGIG (reference sequence). CDR3 DNA sequence: TGTGCCTGGCGAGAACAGGGCGGCGCTTTCTTT. This gives the protein CAWREQGGAFF.

A few counts support this clone. The CDR3 DNA is TGTGCCAGCAGCTCGACAGAAAAACTGTTTTTT. This gives the protein CASSSTEKLFF. V usage is TRBV7-9 and J usage is TRBJ1-4, with D unclear. The CDR3 spans 11 residues. Per germline, CDR1 SEHNR and CDR2 FQNEAQ (reference sequence). Trimming removed 4 bases from V and 8 bases from J, with 5 bases in between.

This rearrangement joins TRBV6-1 to TRBJ2-7; 7 nucleotides align to TRBD1. The CDR3 spans 16 residues. The V gene end was trimmed by 4 bases and the J gene end by 2 bases; junction bases not matched to a gene: 11. The germline V gene has CDR1 MNHNS and CDR2 SASEGT. This CDR3 is CASSGSGQTGTYEQYF. In DNA, the CDR3 is TGTGCCAGCAGTGGGTCGGGACAGACAGGGACCTACGAGCAGTACTTC.

The chain has TRBV27 and TRBJ2-7; perhaps TRBD1 as D (5 bases). Germline V gene data show CDR1 as MNHEY and CDR2 as SMNVEV (reference sequence). The V gene lost 6 bases and the J gene lost 1 base, with 19 bases spanning the gap. CDR3 length: 16 residues. CDR3 residues: CASSLRADPRSYEQYF. The CDR3 coding sequence is TGTGCCAGCAGCCTCAGGGCGGACCCTAGATCCTACGAGCAGTACTTC.

The chain has TRBV18 and TRBJ2-6, with D tentatively TRBD1 (5 bases). The CDR3 has 16 residues. Trimming stripped 3 bases from V and 0 bases from J, with 9 bases between. Germline CDR1 KGHSH, CDR2 LQKENI. The CDR3 loop is CASSPTAVSGANVLTF. As DNA, the CDR3 is TGTGCCAGCTCACCGACAGCTGTCTCTGGGGCCAACGTCCTGACTTTC.